The clone carrying this T cell receptor (beta chain) was detected ten times or more. What it binds is unknown. Time point denoted: sample taken at primary tumor resection. Unsorted whole RNA of tumor, nontumor lung or frozen PBMC was sequenced. Samples were donated by 72 untreated early-stage non-small cell lung cancer patients. There are 12 residues in the CDR3. TCRdb recomputed calls from the 5' RACE reads with MiXCR, one row per CDR3 protein. This table has more than 85,000 distinct CDR3 sequences, around 10% appearing once. The data were obtained in a study of spatial heterogeneity in lung cancer. Study findings and constraints: Blood carried ubiquitous expanded tumor TCRs more at resection than follow-up.

The chain is built from TRBV21-1 and TRBJ2-7. TRBV21-1 is reported as a pseudogene. This material consisted of PBMCs, taken at surgery. The TCR sequence derives from a male donor with early-stage non-small cell lung cancer. In DNA, the CDR3 is TGTGCCAGAACTCGGATATGGTACGAGCAGTACTTC. This codes for CARTRIWYEQYF.